These 18 T cell receptor beta chains share one sample of origin, sequenced in a study of blood T cell repertoires in COVID-19. Measured with immunoSEQ multiplex PCR; TCRdb has only the in-frame clones, and not every one. The data show over 65,000 clones, around 80% seen once. The material sequenced was peripheral blood. The receptors here all came from a human donor in a cohort sampled during active COVID-19.

This clone was detected a few times. This chain connects TRBV6-4 to TRBJ2-3; 9 bases agree with TRBD2. The trim removed 0 bases at V and 4 bases at J, leaving 2 bases unmatched. CDR3 length: 15 residues. Germline CDR1 reads MRHNA; CDR2 reads SNTAGT. As DNA, the CDR3 is TGTGCCAGCAGTGACTCGGCGGGAGGGTCAGATACGCAGTATTTT. This sequence encodes CASSDSAGGSDTQYF.

This chain joins TRBV15 and TRBJ2-3, with 9 bases that match TRBD2. This CDR3 contains 17 residues. Germline CDR1 and CDR2: LNHNV and YYDKDF (reference sequence). V shed 0 bases and J 2 bases; nucleotides not matched to a gene: 6. The CDR3 protein is CATSRDRLAGNTDTQYF. CDR3 DNA: TGTGCCACCAGCAGAGATAGGCTAGCGGGAAACACAGATACGCAGTATTTT.

This clone was found many times. The chain links TRBV12-3 or TRBV12-4 to TRBJ2-7; D gene unclear. The CDR3 sequence is 13 residues long. V was cut by 4 bases and J by 2 bases, with 9 bases left in between. The CDR3 sequence: CASSSLGPYEQYF. CDR3 nucleotide sequence: TGTGCCAGCAGTTCGCTAGGCCCCTACGAGCAGTACTTC.

The table lists this clone with a count of one. The chain combines TRBV7-9 with TRBJ1-6, with 9 bases matching TRBD1. V gave up 5 bases and J gave up 8 bases; unmatched junction bases: 7. Looked up from germline, CDR1 is SEHNR and CDR2 is FQNEAQ (reference sequence). The CDR3 runs 15 residues. In nucleotides, the CDR3 is TGTGCCAGCAGCACCCTACAGGGGGCCTATTCACCCCTCCACTTT. Its protein product is CASSTLQGAYSPLHF.

This sequence joins TRBV6-4 and TRBJ1-5, with D perhaps TRBD1 (5 bases). The CDR3 totals 19 residues. V gave up 0 bases and J gave up 1 base, with 19 bases separating them. Germline CDR1 is MRHNA and CDR2 is SNTAGT. The CDR3 nucleotides are TGTGCCAGCAGTGACTCTCAGACCCCAGGGCTGGGGAGCAATCAGCCCCAGCATTTT. Protein sequence: CASSDSQTPGLGSNQPQHF.

This sequence joins TRBV9 and TRBJ1-1; D is possibly TRBD1 (5 bases). The CDR3 spans 14 residues. Trimming removed 0 bases at V and 1 base at J, with 7 bases between. Germline V gives CDR1 SGDLS, CDR2 YYNGEE. The CDR3 sequence: CASSVGGANTEAFF. DNA of the CDR3: TGTGCCAGCAGCGTAGGTGGGGCGAACACTGAAGCTTTCTTT.

This clone was detected once. This chain uses TRBV27 with TRBJ2-7, with D hard to call. The CDR3 contains 13 residues. The germline V and J ends were trimmed by 2 bases and 5 bases, with 10 bases remaining between them. Per germline, CDR1 MNHEY and CDR2 SMNVEV (reference sequence). The CDR3 nucleotides are TGTGCCAGCAGTTTAAACATCCGCCACGAGCAGTACTTC. Amino acids: CASSLNIRHEQYF.

This clone has only one observation. CDR3: CASSSGANNSPLHF. CDR3 nucleotides: TGCGCCAGCAGCTCAGGGGCCAATAATTCACCCCTCCACTTT. The chain employs TRBV4-1 and TRBJ1-6, with TRBD1 as a possible D gene (6 bases). V lost 5 bases and J lost 5, with 10 bases in between. Germline V gives CDR1 MGHRA, CDR2 YSYEKL. The CDR3 is 14 residues long.

This rearrangement joins TRBV27 to TRBJ2-2, with 8 bases that match TRBD2. Losses at the gene ends were 7 bases for V and 6 bases for J; bases not matched to a gene: 1. The germline V gene has CDR1 MNHEY and CDR2 SMNVEV (reference sequence). The CDR3 is 12 amino acids. Here the CDR3 DNA reads TGTGCCAGCAACGGGAGGGCCGGGGAGCTGTTTTTT. Its translation: CASNGRAGELFF.

The chain employs TRBV6-5 and TRBJ1-1, with D maybe TRBD1 (6 bases). Between the trimmed V and J ends, which lost 7 bases and 4 bases, there was a span of 19 bases. This CDR3 has 15 residues. The germline V gene has CDR1 MNHEY and CDR2 SVGAGI. CDR3 residues: CASTPEGGITTEAFF. DNA for the CDR3: TGTGCCAGCACCCCCGAGGGGGGGATAACCACTGAAGCTTTCTTT.

V gene TRBV7-3 combines with J gene TRBJ1-1; a weak D match, TRBD1 (6 bases). CDR3 length: 13 amino acids. Germline V CDR1 and CDR2: SGHTA, FQGTGA. V was shortened by 4 bases and J by 1 base, with 7 bases between the two germline ends. CDR3 sequence (DNA): TGTGCCAGCAGCTCGACAGGGAACACTGAAGCTTTCTTT. It is translated as CASSSTGNTEAFF.

Turning to this clone: The junction departs from the called germline gene at one end, perhaps through a read error. CDR3 DNA: TGTGCCAGCAGCTTTACAGGGGGCTCCAACGAGCAGTACTTC. Its translation is CASSFTGGSNEQYF. The chain is built from TRBV7-2 and TRBJ2-7; TRBD1 agrees at 9 bases. There are 14 residues in the CDR3. The germline CDR1 and CDR2 sequences are SGHTA and FQGNSA.

Relative to its sample, this clone is medium-sized. The V and J genes are TRBV18 and TRBJ1-6, with TRBD1 matching 10 bases. Unmatched junction bases numbered 6, after V lost 0 bases and J lost 10 bases. In germline, CDR1 is KGHSH, CDR2 LQKENI. The CDR3 runs 16 residues. CDR3: CASSPPLDRGYSPLHF. DNA for the CDR3: TGTGCCAGCTCACCACCTTTGGACAGGGGGTACTCACCCCTCCACTTT.

This clone is deemed medium-sized (0.01 to 0.1%). Distinct nucleotide sequences in the sample also encode this CDR3. The J gene is TRBJ2-1, the V gene TRBV24-1; D perhaps matches TRBD1 (6 bases). Germline assignment: CDR1 KGHDR and CDR2 SFDVKD. The CDR3 contains 12 residues. Trimming removed 3 bases at V and 9 bases at J, with 8 bases between. The CDR3 sequence is CATSDIGGEQFF. The CDR3 bases are TGTGCCACCAGTGATATAGGGGGTGAGCAGTTCTTC.

By frequency in the sample, this clone is medium-sized. The rearrangement joins TRBV7-6 to TRBJ2-1; TRBD2 agrees at 14 bases. The germline V gene encodes CDR1 SGHVS and CDR2 FNYEAQ. Trimming cost V 5 bases and J 11 bases; bases outside gene matches: 11. The CDR3 spans 16 residues. CDR3: CASSPQGLAGVGKQFF. The CDR3 DNA sequence: TGTGCCAGCAGCCCGCAGGGACTAGCGGGAGTCGGGAAGCAGTTCTTC.

J is TRBJ2-7 and V is TRBV6-6, with D hard to call. The CDR3 is 11 amino acids. Trimming left V 4 bases short and J 7 bases short, with 8 bases between. In germline, CDR1 is MNHNY, CDR2 SVGAGI (reference sequence). CDR3 amino acids: CASSSRVEQYF. CDR3 in DNA: TGTGCCAGCAGTTCCCGGGTGGAGCAGTACTTC.

The table lists this clone with many counts. This sequence joins TRBV4-1 and TRBJ1-1; D might be TRBD1 (6 bases). The CDR3 spans 14 residues. Trimming removed 4 bases at V and 3 bases at J, with 12 bases between. Looked up from germline, CDR1 is MGHRA and CDR2 is YSYEKL. The CDR3 coding sequence is TGCGCCAGCAGCCGGCAGGGGATAGACACTGAAGCTTTCTTT. This codes for CASSRQGIDTEAFF.

The chain links TRBV7-9 to TRBJ2-7; TRBD1 agrees at 8 bases. This CDR3 is built from 15 residues. Trimming removed 5 bases from V and 4 bases from J; junction bases left unmatched: 10. Germline loops: CDR1 SEHNR, CDR2 FQNEAQ (reference sequence). CDR3 loop: CASSQGSRGLYEQYF. CDR3 bases: TGTGCCAGCAGCCAGGGGTCCAGGGGGCTTTACGAGCAGTACTTC.